This entry describes one T cell receptor (beta chain). Its target is not known. This PCR relied on a set of 60 Vbeta primers and 13 Jbeta primers. The protocol was immunoSEQ multiplex PCR, while the TCRdb copy is restricted to in-frame clones and leaves out a portion. Seen here are under 100,000 clones, over 60% observed once, and the top ten hold around 2.8%. This record comes from a study of cytomegalovirus exposure and HLA in healthy donors. Study-level points and caveats: Reportedly, diagnosis of cytomegalovirus status by the classifier showed high specificity and sensitivity. In an earlier analysis, in some 500 donors, most V segments appeared productive either ~90% or ~30% of the time. A later examination showed that TCR association rates differed by HLA locus, with DRB1 most and HLA-C fewest.

The CDR3 runs 15 residues. Germline values: CDR1 SGHRS, CDR2 YFSETQ. Trimming cost V 1 base and J 1 base, with 11 bases left between them. What was sequenced was PBMCs. This sequence originates from a middle-aged man in good health and CMV-seronegative. The rearrangement joins TRBV5-1 to TRBJ1-1; D unresolved. The CDR3 is CASSLNAGWNTEAFF. The CDR3 DNA reads TGCGCCAGCAGCTTGAACGCGGGGTGGAACACTGAAGCTTTCTTT.